The clone carrying this T cell receptor (beta chain) was counted between two and nine times. Its antigen is not known. The second PCR ran roughly 7 to 12 cycles with a sample-barcoded 5' primer and J-beta primers. Each cDNA molecule was tagged by a template-switch adaptor that had 12 random nucleotides. From the 5' RACE reads, TCRdb called clonotypes with MiXCR, one entry per CDR3 protein. This sample has over a million distinct CDR3 sequences, with over 35% found just once. This sample was included in a study of blood T cells in healthy people across ages. The study, taken as a whole, reports: Versus aged donors, long-lived donors had higher diversity and more naive CD4+ cells.

Caucasian individuals from Russia who were healthy and aged about 6 to 95 acted as donors. The CDR3 is 16 amino acids. The ends were cut back, 0 bases at V and 4 bases at J, with 15 bases in the middle. The germline V gene encodes CDR1 LGHDT and CDR2 YNNKEL (reference sequence). Sequencing was done on a sample of blood. The rearrangement links TRBV3-1 to TRBJ1-2, with a tentative D call TRBD1 (6 bases). The origin of this receptor is a woman aged 55-70 years in good health. CDR3 in amino acids: CASSQESQGYRYGYTF. The CDR3 DNA follows: TGTGCCAGCAGCCAAGAGAGTCAGGGGTATCGCTATGGCTACACCTTC.